Each of the 8 T cell receptor beta chains below was sequenced from the same sample in a study of blood T cell repertoires in COVID-19. Clones were sequenced by immunoSEQ multiplex PCR, and TCRdb holds only the in-frame ones, with some missing. The sample shows 130,000 or so clones, around nine tenths of them seen only once. The sequenced material came from peripheral blood. The source of these receptors is a man aged 60 to 69 with COVID-19, enrolled during active disease.

The chain combines TRBV6-5 with TRBJ1-1, with 7 nucleotides matching TRBD1. After removal of 6 bases from V and 1 base from J, the junction contained 5 bases not matched to a gene. The CDR3 totals 14 residues. Germline V gene sequence: CDR1 MNHEY, CDR2 SVGAGI. This CDR3 reads CASRQGGRNTEAFF. DNA for the CDR3: TGTGCCAGCAGGCAAGGGGGCCGGAACACTGAAGCTTTCTTT.

The chain links TRBV6-5 to TRBJ1-5, with a possible D match to TRBD1 (6 bases). The CDR3 covers 14 residues. The germline gives CDR1 MNHEY, CDR2 SVGAGI. With 6 bases removed from V and 3 bases from J, the gap between germline ends came to 12 bases. The CDR3 is CASSTQGNNQPQHF. The CDR3 nucleotides read TGTGCCAGCAGCACTCAGGGGAACAATCAGCCCCAGCATTTT.

The V gene is TRBV2, the J gene TRBJ1-1; the match to TRBD1 covers 12 bases. V was pared by 4 bases and J by 9 bases, with 6 bases of the junction left unmatched. The CDR3 runs 14 residues. Per germline, CDR1 SNHLY and CDR2 FYNNEI. DNA of the CDR3: TGTGCCAGCAGTGGGGGGACAGGGGGCTCAAAAGCTTTCTTT. It specifies CASSGGTGGSKAFF.

The chain has TRBV4-1 and TRBJ1-5; 7 bases match TRBD1. Germline CDR1 is MGHRA and CDR2 is YSYEKL. The CDR3 contains 15 residues. The junction had 4 bases not matched to a gene; V was cut back by 1 base and J by 4 bases. CDR3 nucleotides: TGCGCCAGCAGCCAAGTGACAGGGAGAAATCAGCCCCAGCATTTT. Its translation: CASSQVTGRNQPQHF.

CDR3 in amino acids: CASSIVFAGLYGYTF. DNA of the CDR3: TGTGCCAGTAGTATAGTTTTTGCAGGGTTATATGGCTACACCTTC. The V and J genes are TRBV19 and TRBJ1-2; a possible D gene is TRBD1 (5 bases). The CDR3 is 15 amino acids. Per germline, CDR1 LNHDA and CDR2 SQIVND (reference sequence). Trimming cost V 1 base and J 5 bases, with 14 bases left between them.

This sequence joins TRBV7-8 and TRBJ1-2; D call uncertain. There are 14 residues in the CDR3. The V end lost 3 bases, the J end lost 4 bases, and 12 bases lay between the germline ends. CDR1 is SGHVS, CDR2 FQNEAQ, per germline. The CDR3 DNA reads TGTGCCAGCAGCTTCCGAGGGAGTTTCTATGGCTACACCTTC. It yields the protein CASSFRGSFYGYTF. Variable domain in full (rest from reference TRBV7-8 and TRBJ1-2): GAGVSQSPRYKVAKRGQDVALRCDPISGHVSLFWYQQALGQGPEFLTYFQNEAQLDKSGLPSDRFFAERPEGSVSTLKIQRTQQEDSAVYLCASSFRGSFYGYTFGSGTRLTVV.

Remarks on this clone: The sample holds other DNA sequences that translate to the same CDR3. This rearrangement joins TRBV19 to TRBJ1-1, with D possibly being TRBD1 (5 bases). This CDR3 is 14 amino acids long. Germline-derived CDR1 and CDR2 are LNHDA and SQIVND (reference sequence). Between the trimmed V and J ends, which lost 3 bases and 0 bases, there was a span of 8 bases. Written as DNA, the CDR3 is TGTGCCAGTAGTATCCAGGGAATGAACACTGAAGCTTTCTTT. It specifies CASSIQGMNTEAFF.

The genes are TRBV7-8 and TRBJ2-1; perhaps TRBD2 as D (5 bases). CDR3 length equals 13 residues. Germline CDR1 is SGHVS and CDR2 is FQNEAQ. V gave up 1 base and J gave up 15 bases, with 16 bases separating them. The CDR3 DNA reads as TGTGCCAGCAGCTTAGAGGTGACTATTGGGCGGTTCTTC. Its protein product is CASSLEVTIGRFF. Together with reference TRBV7-8 and TRBJ2-1, the CDR3 gives the full variable domain: GAGVSQSPRYKVAKRGQDVALRCDPISGHVSLFWYQQALGQGPEFLTYFQNEAQLDKSGLPSDRFFAERPEGSVSTLKIQRTQQEDSAVYLCASSLEVTIGRFFGPGTRLTVL.